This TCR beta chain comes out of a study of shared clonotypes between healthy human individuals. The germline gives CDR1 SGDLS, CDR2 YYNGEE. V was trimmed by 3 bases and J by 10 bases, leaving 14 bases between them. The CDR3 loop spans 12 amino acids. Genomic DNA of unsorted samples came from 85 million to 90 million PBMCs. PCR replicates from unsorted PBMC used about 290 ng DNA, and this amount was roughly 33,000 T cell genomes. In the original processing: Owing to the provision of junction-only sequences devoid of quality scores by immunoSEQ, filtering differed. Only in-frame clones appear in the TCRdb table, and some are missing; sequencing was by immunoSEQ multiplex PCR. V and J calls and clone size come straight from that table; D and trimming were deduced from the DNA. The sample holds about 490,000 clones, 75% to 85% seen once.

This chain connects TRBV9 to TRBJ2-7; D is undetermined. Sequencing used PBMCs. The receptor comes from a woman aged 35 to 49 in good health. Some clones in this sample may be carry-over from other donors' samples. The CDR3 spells CASSGRGYAQYF. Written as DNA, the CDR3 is TGTGCCAGCAGCGGTAGAGGTTACGCTCAGTACTTC.